The 29 T cell receptor beta chains listed next were all sequenced from one sample in a study of blood T cell repertoires in COVID-19. Assay used: immunoSEQ multiplex PCR; TCRdb lists only in-frame clones, some missing. The profile shows about 210,000 clones, around 81% of them singletons. Sequenced input: PBMCs or T cells enriched from blood (not recorded which). These receptors were collected from a woman in her fifties or sixties with acute COVID-19.

The chain couples TRBV7-2 to TRBJ1-6; the D gene is possibly TRBD1 (5 bases). The CDR3 spans 13 residues. V lost 3 bases and J 7 bases, leaving 7 bases between the germline ends. CDR1 and CDR2 from the germline V gene are SGHTA and FQGNSA. Here the CDR3 reads CASSFAGNSPLHF. Written as DNA, the CDR3 is TGTGCCAGCAGCTTCGCAGGGAATTCACCCCTCCACTTT.

This sequence joins TRBV2 and TRBJ2-3; D is perhaps TRBD1 (6 bases). Germline CDR1 reads SNHLY; CDR2 reads FYNNEI. The CDR3 loop spans 15 amino acids. Trimming removed 6 bases from V and 6 bases from J, with 19 bases in between. The CDR3 region is CASRLGGVLPDTQYF. Here the CDR3 DNA reads TGTGCCAGCAGACTAGGGGGTGTTTTACCTGATACGCAGTATTTT.

V and J are TRBV7-2 and TRBJ2-2; D is ambiguous. Germline assignment: CDR1 SGHTA and CDR2 FQGNSA. This CDR3 spans 15 amino acids. Trimming pared 5 bases from V and 5 bases from J, leaving 15 bases between. The CDR3 is CASSAAPRFTGELFF. In DNA, the CDR3 is TGTGCCAGCAGCGCAGCCCCTAGGTTTACCGGGGAGCTGTTTTTT.

The chain links TRBV6-2 or TRBV6-3 to TRBJ2-2; possibly TRBD2 for D (5 bases). V gave up 4 bases and J gave up 5 bases, with 17 bases separating them. Looked up from germline, CDR1 is MNHEY and CDR2 is SVGEGT. The CDR3 sequence is 16 residues long. CDR3 bases: TGTGCCAGCAGTTCCCACGATCCTACTAGGACCGGGGAGCTGTTTTTT. Its translation is CASSSHDPTRTGELFF.

This clone has just one count. This rearrangement joins TRBV5-1 to TRBJ1-2; D remains unclear. The V gene lost 1 base and the J gene lost 10 bases, with 14 bases spanning the gap. CDR3 length: 13 amino acids. Looked up from germline, CDR1 is SGHRS and CDR2 is YFSETQ. The CDR3 region is CASSLFEDSDYTF. CDR3 DNA sequence: TGCGCCAGCAGCTTGTTTGAGGACTCTGACTACACCTTC.

V gene TRBV4-3 combines with J gene TRBJ1-2; TRBD1 is a possible D gene (5 bases). Trimming removed 1 base from V and 5 bases from J, with 14 bases in between. Germline CDR1 reads LGHNA; CDR2 reads YSLEER. The CDR3 is made up of 15 amino acids. CDR3 sequence: CASSQGGAGVYGYTF. Written as DNA, the CDR3 is TGCGCCAGCAGCCAAGGTGGGGCTGGAGTGTATGGCTACACCTTC.

The chain is built from TRBV19 and TRBJ1-5; D perhaps matches TRBD1 (5 bases). V was cut by 6 bases and J by 0 bases, with 9 bases left in between. Germline values: CDR1 LNHDA, CDR2 SQIVND (reference sequence). The CDR3 runs to 14 residues. The DNA of the CDR3 is TGTGCCAGTAGCCAGGGATATAGCAATCAGCCCCAGCATTTT. Protein product: CASSQGYSNQPQHF.

The rearrangement links TRBV18 to TRBJ1-5; TRBD1 aligns across 7 bases. Per germline, CDR1 KGHSH and CDR2 LQKENI. V lost 3 bases and J lost 6; bases outside the gene matches: 11. There are 16 residues in the CDR3. The CDR3 bases are TGTGCCAGCTCACCGAGCGAGGGGGCGTTCGGTCAGCCCCAGCATTTT. Translation: CASSPSEGAFGQPQHF.

This sequence joins TRBV3-1 (or the pseudogene TRBV3-2) and TRBJ2-5; TRBD2 matches 14 bases. Germline CDR1 and CDR2: LGHDT and YNNKEL (reference sequence). Losses at the gene ends were 2 bases for V and 4 bases for J; bases not matched to a gene: 6. The CDR3 contains 17 residues. The CDR3 spells CASSQHLGLAGAETQYF. The CDR3 nucleotides are TGTGCCAGCAGCCAACACCTGGGACTAGCGGGGGCAGAGACCCAGTACTTC.

V and J are TRBV7-2 and TRBJ2-5; D possibly corresponds to TRBD1 (7 bases). The CDR3 loop spans 14 amino acids. V lost 1 base to trimming and J lost 5 bases, with 11 bases between them. Germline V gene lookup returns CDR1 SGHTA and CDR2 FQGNSA. CDR3 sequence: CASSLGTGGETQYF. CDR3 bases: TGTGCCAGCAGCTTAGGGACAGGAGGGGAGACCCAGTACTTC.

The chain links TRBV28 to TRBJ2-7, with D unresolved. Trimming pared 2 bases from V and 0 bases from J, leaving 8 bases between. Germline V lookup: CDR1 MDHEN, CDR2 SYDVKM. This CDR3 is built from 14 residues. CDR3 sequence (DNA): TGTGCCAGCAGTTTAATGGCCCTCTCCTACGAGCAGTACTTC. Translation gives CASSLMALSYEQYF.

The CDR3, as DNA: TGCAGCGTTGACCCCGGGACAGGGGCCTACGAGCAGTACTTC. It is translated as CSVDPGTGAYEQYF. This chain uses TRBV29-1 with TRBJ2-7, with 10 bases aligning to TRBD1. The CDR3 has 14 amino acids. Germline CDR1 is SQVTM and CDR2 is ANQGSEA. Unmatched junction bases numbered 4, after V lost 3 bases and J lost 2 bases.

This clone was seen just once. V is TRBV19 and J is TRBJ2-5, with D perhaps matching TRBD1 (5 bases). Looked up from germline, CDR1 is LNHDA and CDR2 is SQIVND (reference sequence). V was pared by 7 bases and J by 1 base, with 19 bases between. The CDR3 covers 16 residues. The CDR3 DNA reads TGTGCCAGTACCAACATCGGCCAGGGATTCCAAGAGACCCAGTACTTC. Encoded protein: CASTNIGQGFQETQYF.

The chain couples TRBV18 to TRBJ2-1, with a possible D match to TRBD2 (6 bases). V was shortened by 2 bases and J by 8 bases, with 22 bases between the two germline ends. This CDR3 region has 17 residues. Germline-derived CDR1 and CDR2 are KGHSH and LQKENI. This CDR3 is CASSPAGRVGGLDEQFF. Here the CDR3 DNA reads TGTGCCAGCTCACCAGCCGGGAGAGTAGGAGGACTTGATGAGCAGTTCTTC.

The rearrangement joins TRBV6-5 to TRBJ2-5; 9 nucleotides align to TRBD1. Germline V gene data show CDR1 as MNHEY and CDR2 as SVGAGI. The CDR3 is made up of 14 amino acids. The V gene end was trimmed by 6 bases and the J gene end by 4 bases; junction bases not matched to a gene: 6. The CDR3: CASRQGQGRETQYF. DNA of the CDR3: TGTGCCAGCAGACAAGGACAGGGGAGAGAGACCCAGTACTTC.

The CDR3 spells CASTDSPGLATGELFF. The CDR3 DNA reads as TGTGCCAGCACCGACTCTCCGGGACTAGCGACCGGGGAGCTGTTTTTT. The chain combines TRBV7-3 with TRBJ2-2; the match to TRBD2 covers 10 bases. CDR3 length equals 16 residues. Germline CDR1 is SGHTA and CDR2 is FQGTGA. The trim removed 7 bases at V and 5 bases at J, leaving 10 bases unmatched.

In this sample, this clone turned up a few times. J is TRBJ2-7 and V is TRBV30; TRBD1 matches at 7 bases. Germline V lookup: CDR1 GTSNPN, CDR2 SVGIG (reference sequence). There are 13 residues in the CDR3. V gave up 3 bases and J gave up 3 bases; unmatched junction bases: 5. The CDR3 spells CAWRETGDYEQYF. The CDR3 DNA sequence: TGTGCCTGGAGAGAAACAGGGGACTACGAGCAGTACTTC. Looking up the rest from reference TRBV30 and TRBJ2-7 gives the full variable domain: SQTIHQWPATLVQPVGSPLSLECTVEGTSNPNLYWYRQAAGRGLQLLFYSVGIGQISSEVPQNLSASRPQDRQFILSSKKLLLSDSGFYLCAWRETGDYEQYFGPGTRLTVT.

V and J are TRBV28 and TRBJ2-7; 7 bases match TRBD2. V lost 5 bases and J lost 1; bases outside the gene matches: 5. From germline, CDR1 is MDHEN and CDR2 SYDVKM. The CDR3 totals 14 residues. CDR3 loop: CASSRSGISYEQYF. The CDR3 DNA reads as TGTGCCAGCAGTAGGAGCGGGATTTCCTACGAGCAGTACTTC.

The chain couples TRBV4-2 to TRBJ2-1; TRBD2 aligns across 10 bases. Trimming removed 0 bases from V and 10 bases from J; junction bases left unmatched: 3. The CDR3 runs 14 residues. Germline loops: CDR1 LGHNA, CDR2 YNFKEQ. This chain's CDR3 is CASSQDELAGEQFF. The CDR3 DNA is TGTGCCAGCAGCCAAGACGAACTAGCGGGGGAGCAGTTCTTC.

The chain couples TRBV6-5 to TRBJ1-6; D unresolved. The CDR3 has 14 residues. CDR1 MNHEY and CDR2 SVGAGI come from the germline V gene. V was trimmed by 3 bases and J by 10 bases, leaving 13 bases between them. The chain's CDR3 is CASSYLRIGSPLHF. The DNA for the CDR3 is TGTGCCAGCAGTTATCTTCGGATCGGGTCACCCCTCCACTTT.

V gene TRBV6-5 combines with J gene TRBJ1-2, with 8 bases identical to TRBD1. CDR1 MNHEY and CDR2 SVGAGI come from the germline V gene. The ends lost 7 bases at V and 3 bases at J; junction bases unmatched: 7. The CDR3 contains 14 residues. Here the CDR3 reads CASTYGQGYYGYTF. CDR3 sequence (DNA): TGTGCCAGCACCTACGGACAGGGCTACTATGGCTACACCTTC.

Details on this clone: Because the CDR3's place on the DNA is in doubt, the DNA is left out and the CDR3 is given as listed by TCRdb. This chain links TRBV2 with TRBJ2-1; the table's D call, TRBD1, was not checked against the DNA. Both ends counted, the CDR3 spans 14 residues. Germline values: CDR1 SNHLY, CDR2 FYNNEI. The CDR3: CASSSSTGYNEQFF.

This clone was observed a handful of times. The rearrangement joins TRBV7-9 to TRBJ1-1, with 7 bases identical to TRBD1. V gave up 4 bases and J gave up 12 bases; unmatched junction bases: 5. The CDR3 sequence is 11 residues long. CDR1 and CDR2 (germline): SEHNR, FQNEAQ (reference sequence). The CDR3 reads CASSYDRVPFF. The CDR3 region has the DNA TGTGCCAGCAGCTACGACAGGGTACCTTTCTTT. The full variable domain, completed using reference TRBV7-9 and TRBJ1-1, is DTGVSQNPRHKITKRGQNVTFRCDPISEHNRLYWYRQTLGQGPEFLTYFQNEAQLEKSRLLSDRFSAERPKGSFSTLEIQRTEQGDSAMYLCASSYDRVPFFGQGTRLTVV.

This clone was seen just once. This chain joins TRBV2 and TRBJ2-7; 7 bases are shared with TRBD1. V lost 5 bases, J lost 2 bases, and 9 bases stayed unmatched. CDR1 and CDR2 (germline): SNHLY, FYNNEI. The CDR3 runs 15 residues. CDR3: CASSPRTGLTYEQYF. DNA of the CDR3: TGTGCCAGCAGTCCACGGACAGGCTTAACCTACGAGCAGTACTTC.

This clone was detected once. The chain employs TRBV12-3 or TRBV12-4 and TRBJ2-1; D perhaps matches TRBD2 (5 bases). This CDR3 has 13 amino acids. The germline V and J ends were trimmed by 6 bases and 3 bases, with 9 bases remaining between them. The CDR3 is CASRIGVYNEQFF. CDR3 bases: TGTGCCAGCAGGATCGGGGTCTACAATGAGCAGTTCTTC.

The J gene is TRBJ2-1, the V gene TRBV24-1; 7 bases are a match to TRBD2. With 3 bases clipped from V and 8 bases from J, the junction kept 18 bases outside the gene matches. From germline, CDR1 is KGHDR and CDR2 SFDVKD. The CDR3 has 18 residues. The CDR3 reads CATSDPQLRTSSQDEQFF. The CDR3 DNA sequence: TGTGCCACCAGTGATCCTCAATTGAGGACTAGTTCTCAGGATGAGCAGTTCTTC.

The chain links TRBV4-1 to TRBJ2-6; tentative D call: TRBD2 (6 bases). Trimming took off 1 base at V and 2 bases at J, with 15 bases between the two ends. This CDR3 has 18 residues. The germline CDR1 and CDR2 sequences are MGHRA and YSYEKL. In nucleotides, the CDR3 is TGCGCCAGCAGCCAAGGCCGAGCGCGGGGCACTGGGGCCAACGTCCTGACTTTC. Translated, it gives CASSQGRARGTGANVLTF.

This clone has only one observation. The rearrangement uses TRBV3-1 (or the pseudogene TRBV3-2) and TRBJ2-7; TRBD2 aligns across 7 bases. Germline assignment: CDR1 LGHDT and CDR2 YNNKEL (reference sequence). V dropped 8 bases and J dropped 5; count of bases not matched to a gene: 3. The CDR3 covers 11 residues. The DNA for the CDR3 is TGTGCCAGCTCGGGGGGAGACGAGCAGTACTTC. It translates to CASSGGDEQYF.

The chain joins TRBV7-9 to TRBJ1-1; 12 nucleotides agree with TRBD1. V lost 5 bases to trimming and J lost 5 bases; unmatched junction nucleotides: 12. CDR1 and CDR2 from the germline V gene are SEHNR and FQNEAQ (reference sequence). The CDR3 length is 17 residues. The CDR3 here is CASSRYNRDRGRTEAFF. Written as DNA, the CDR3 is TGTGCCAGCAGCCGCTACAACCGGGACAGGGGGCGGACTGAAGCTTTCTTT. The variable domain in full, completed from reference TRBV7-9 and TRBJ1-1, reads DTGVSQNPRHKITKRGQNVTFRCDPISEHNRLYWYRQTLGQGPEFLTYFQNEAQLEKSRLLSDRFSAERPKGSFSTLEIQRTEQGDSAMYLCASSRYNRDRGRTEAFFGQGTRLTVV.